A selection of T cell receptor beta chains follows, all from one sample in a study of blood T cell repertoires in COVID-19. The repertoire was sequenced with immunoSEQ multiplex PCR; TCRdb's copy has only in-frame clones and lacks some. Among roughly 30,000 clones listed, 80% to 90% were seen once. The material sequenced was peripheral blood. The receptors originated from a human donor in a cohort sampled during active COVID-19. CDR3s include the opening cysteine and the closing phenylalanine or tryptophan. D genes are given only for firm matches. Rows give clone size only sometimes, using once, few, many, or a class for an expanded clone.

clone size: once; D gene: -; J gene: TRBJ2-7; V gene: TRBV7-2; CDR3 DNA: TGTGCCAGCAGCTTCCGGAGGGGGCACGAGCAGTACTTC; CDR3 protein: CASSFRRGHEQYF
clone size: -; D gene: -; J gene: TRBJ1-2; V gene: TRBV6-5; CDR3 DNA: TGTGCCAGCAGTTACGCAGACAGAAAACTGTATGGCTACACCTTC; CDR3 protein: CASSYADRKLYGYTF
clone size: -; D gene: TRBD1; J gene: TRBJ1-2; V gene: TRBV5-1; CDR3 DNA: TGCGCCAGCAGCCAGGGGGCGATTGACTATGGCTACACCTTC; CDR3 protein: CASSQGAIDYGYTF
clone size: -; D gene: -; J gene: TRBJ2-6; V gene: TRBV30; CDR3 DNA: TGTGCCTGGAGAAGGCAGGGCGCCTCTGGGGCCAACGTCCTGACTTTC; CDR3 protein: CAWRRQGASGANVLTF
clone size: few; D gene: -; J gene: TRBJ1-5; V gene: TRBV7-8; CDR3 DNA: TGTGCCAGCAGCTTAGGACGGGGTAGCAATCAGCCCCAGCATTTT; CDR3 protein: CASSLGRGSNQPQHF
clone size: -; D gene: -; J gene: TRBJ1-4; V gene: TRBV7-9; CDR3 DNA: TGTGCCAGCAGCACGGGTGAAAAACTGTTTTTT; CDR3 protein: CASSTGEKLFF
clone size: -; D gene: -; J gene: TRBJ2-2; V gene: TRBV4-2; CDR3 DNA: TGTGCCAGCAGCCAAGAGGGGGGGGCGCAGGGTAACGGGGAGCTGTTTTTT; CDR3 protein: CASSQEGGAQGNGELFF
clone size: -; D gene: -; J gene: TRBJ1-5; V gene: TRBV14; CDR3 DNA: TGTGCCAGCAGCTCAGGCGGGTGGAATCAGCCCCAGCATTTT; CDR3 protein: CASSSGGWNQPQHF
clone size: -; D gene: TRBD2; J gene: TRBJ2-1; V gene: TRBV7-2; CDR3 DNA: TGTGCCAGCAGCTTAGCCGCTAGCGGGGGCCCCTCCAATGAGCAGTTCTTC; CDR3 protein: CASSLAASGGPSNEQFF
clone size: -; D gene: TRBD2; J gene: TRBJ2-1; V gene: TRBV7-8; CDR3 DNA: TGTGCCAGCAGCTTGATGAAGTGGCGGGGGGGCTACCGAAAGCTTGAAAATGAGCAGTTCTTC; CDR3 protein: CASSLMKWRGGYRKLENEQFF
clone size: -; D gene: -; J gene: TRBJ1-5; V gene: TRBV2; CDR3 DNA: TGTGCCAGCACCCTTGAAGCTTATAGCAATCAGCCCCAGCATTTT; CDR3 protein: CASTLEAYSNQPQHF
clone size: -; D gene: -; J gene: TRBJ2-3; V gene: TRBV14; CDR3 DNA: TGTGCCAGCAGCCAATCGAACATGGCCGCAGATACGCAGTATTTT; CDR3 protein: CASSQSNMAADTQYF
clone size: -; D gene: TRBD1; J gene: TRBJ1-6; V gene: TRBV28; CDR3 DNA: TGTGCCAGCAGTCCACTGACAGGGGGCACCTCACCCCTCCACTTT; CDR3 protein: CASSPLTGGTSPLHF
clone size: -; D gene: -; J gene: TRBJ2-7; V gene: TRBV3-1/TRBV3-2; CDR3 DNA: TGTGCCAGCAGCAGACGGTGGGCAGGGGACGAGCAGTACTTC; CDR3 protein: CASSRRWAGDEQYF
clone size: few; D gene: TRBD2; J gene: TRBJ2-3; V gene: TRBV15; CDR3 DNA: TGTGCCACCACCATTAGCGGGGGGGCGGCAGATACGCAGTATTTT; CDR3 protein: CATTISGGAADTQYF
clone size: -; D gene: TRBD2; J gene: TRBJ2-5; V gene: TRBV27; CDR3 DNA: TGTGCCAGCAGTTGGTCTAGCGGGGTTCAAGAGACCCAGTACTTC; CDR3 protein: CASSWSSGVQETQYF
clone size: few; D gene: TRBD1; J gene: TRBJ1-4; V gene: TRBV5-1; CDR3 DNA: TGCGCCAGCAGCCTCACAGGGGTTGCTAATGAAAAACTGTTTTTT; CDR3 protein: CASSLTGVANEKLFF
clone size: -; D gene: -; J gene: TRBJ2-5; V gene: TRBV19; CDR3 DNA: TGTGCCAGTAGTGAGGGATCGGGACAAGAGACCCAGTACTTC; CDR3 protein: CASSEGSGQETQYF
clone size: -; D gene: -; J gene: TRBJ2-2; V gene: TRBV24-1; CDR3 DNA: TGTGCCACCAGTGATTCTATCGCCCAGGGCACCGGGGAGCTGTTTTTT; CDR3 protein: CATSDSIAQGTGELFF
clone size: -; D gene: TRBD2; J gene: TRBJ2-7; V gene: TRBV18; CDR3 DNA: TGTGCCAGCTCAGTACTAGCGAACTACGAGCAGTACTTC; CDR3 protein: CASSVLANYEQYF
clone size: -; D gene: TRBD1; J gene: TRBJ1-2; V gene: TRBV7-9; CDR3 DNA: TGTGCCAGCAGCCCCCGACAGGGGGCAGGAAATGGCTACACCTTC; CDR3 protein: CASSPRQGAGNGYTF
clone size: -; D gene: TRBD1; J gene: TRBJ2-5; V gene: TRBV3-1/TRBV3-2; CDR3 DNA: TGTGCCAGCAGCAATTCAGGGGGAGAGACCCAGTACTTC; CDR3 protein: CASSNSGGETQYF
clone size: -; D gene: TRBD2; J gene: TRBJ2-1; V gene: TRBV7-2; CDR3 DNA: TGTGCCAGCAGCTTACTTCCGGGGGGTCAGTCCTACAATGAGCAGTTCTTC; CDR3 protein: CASSLLPGGQSYNEQFF
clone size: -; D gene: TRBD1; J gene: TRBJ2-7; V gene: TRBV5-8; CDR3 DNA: TGTGCCAGCAGCTTGTGGGACAGGGGCTACGAGCAGTACTTC; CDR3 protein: CASSLWDRGYEQYF
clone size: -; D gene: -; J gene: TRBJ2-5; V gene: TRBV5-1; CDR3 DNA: TGCGCCAGCAGCCCAGGAACGGGGATATCCGTGGAGACCCAGTACTTC; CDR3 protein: CASSPGTGISVETQYF
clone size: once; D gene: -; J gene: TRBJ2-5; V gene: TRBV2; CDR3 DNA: TGTGCCAGCATGGTCGGCGGCCAAGAGACCCAGTACTTC; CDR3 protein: CASMVGGQETQYF
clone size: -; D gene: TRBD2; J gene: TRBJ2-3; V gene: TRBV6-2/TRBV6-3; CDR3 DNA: TGTGCCAGCAGTTACCGACGACTAGCGGGTCAAGATACGCAGTATTTT; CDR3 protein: CASSYRRLAGQDTQYF
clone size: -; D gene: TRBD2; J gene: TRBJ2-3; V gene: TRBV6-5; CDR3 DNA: TGTGCCAGCACGGGGACTAGCGGGGGGACGAATACGCAGTATTTT; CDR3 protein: CASTGTSGGTNTQYF